The 7 T cell receptor beta chains reported below all come from one sample, sequenced in a study of cytomegalovirus exposure and HLA in healthy donors. 13 Jbeta primers and 60 Vbeta primers were used for the PCR. Using immunoSEQ multiplex PCR, the repertoire was profiled, and TCRdb retains in-frame clones only, with some absent. The sample lists over 130,000 clones; 79% were seen once. Sequencing was done on a sample of PBMCs. The receptor source for this set is a man in his fifties or sixties in good health and CMV-seropositive.

V and J are TRBV14 and TRBJ1-1, with a possible D match to TRBD1 (6 bases). V lost 4 bases, J lost 3 bases, and 18 bases lay in between. The CDR3 consists of 16 residues. CDR1 SGHDN and CDR2 FVKESK come from the germline V gene. CDR3 sequence: CASSPLGVQGDTEAFF. CDR3 DNA sequence: TGTGCCAGCAGCCCCTTAGGGGTACAGGGAGACACTGAAGCTTTCTTT.

This clone was detected once. This rearrangement joins TRBV7-2 to TRBJ2-7, with 7 bases fitting TRBD2. V shed 0 bases, J shed 2 bases, and the junction held 4 bases outside the gene matches. The CDR3 length is 15 residues. Germline V gene sequence: CDR1 SGHTA, CDR2 FQGNSA. The CDR3 DNA reads as TGTGCCAGCAGCTTAGCTAGCGGGTGGGCCTACGAGCAGTACTTC. This encodes CASSLASGWAYEQYF.

J is TRBJ1-1 and V is TRBV19, with D uncertain. CDR1 and CDR2 (germline): LNHDA, SQIVND (reference sequence). Trimming removed 5 bases from V and 0 bases from J, with 10 bases in between. CDR3 length equals 14 residues. CDR3 loop: CASSPNVLNTEAFF. The DNA for the CDR3 is TGTGCCAGTAGTCCTAATGTACTGAACACTGAAGCTTTCTTT.

The chain joins TRBV5-1 to TRBJ2-7, with 11 bases identical to TRBD2. In germline, CDR1 is SGHRS, CDR2 YFSETQ. The ends lost 1 base at V and 5 bases at J; junction bases unmatched: 8. The CDR3 length is 16 residues. CDR3 DNA: TGCGCCAGCAGCTTGCGACTAGCGGGATTAATCCACGAGCAGTACTTC. Translation gives CASSLRLAGLIHEQYF. The full variable domain, rest sourced from reference TRBV5-1 and TRBJ2-7, is KAGVTQTPRYLIKTRGQQVTLSCSPISGHRSVSWYQQTPGQGLQFLFEYFSETQRNKGNFPGRFSGRQFSNSRSEMNVSTLELGDSALYLCASSLRLAGLIHEQYFGPGTRLTVT.

This clone was picked up one time. V gene TRBV7-2 combines with J gene TRBJ2-2, with D possibly being TRBD1 (6 bases). CDR3 length equals 15 residues. V shed 3 bases and J shed 3 bases, with 11 bases lying between them. The germline gives CDR1 SGHTA, CDR2 FQGNSA. The CDR3: CASSLRTDYTGELFF. CDR3 in DNA: TGTGCCAGCAGCTTGAGGACAGACTACACCGGGGAGCTGTTTTTT.

V gene TRBV7-9 combines with J gene TRBJ1-5, with D possibly TRBD1 on 5 matching bases. This CDR3 is built from 15 residues. Germline V CDR1 and CDR2: SEHNR, FQNEAQ (reference sequence). Trimming removed 2 bases at V and 5 bases at J, with 13 bases between. CDR3 sequence (DNA): TGTGCCAGCAGCTTATTCTCGGGGGGGGATCAGCCCCAGCATTTT. Protein sequence: CASSLFSGGDQPQHF.

This clone was counted once. The gene calls are TRBV27 and TRBJ1-2; D ambiguous. CDR1 MNHEY and CDR2 SMNVEV come from the germline V gene (reference sequence). CDR3 length: 11 amino acids. V was clipped by 7 bases and J by 3 bases, with 6 bases between them. Here the CDR3 reads CASKADYGYTF. CDR3 DNA sequence: TGTGCCAGCAAAGCCGACTATGGCTACACCTTC.